Included here is one T cell receptor beta chain sequence, with context. While infection was still active, Seattle patients were enrolled and then followed longitudinally. This sample was included in a study of blood T cell repertoires in COVID-19. Assay used: immunoSEQ multiplex PCR; TCRdb lists only in-frame clones, some missing. The sample includes some 260,000 clones, about nine tenths of them seen just once. The V gene's germline CDR1 is MNHEY and CDR2 SVGAGI. CDR3 size: 11 residues. The germline V and J ends were trimmed by 7 bases and 1 base, with 4 bases remaining between them. The chain carries TRBV6-5 and TRBJ1-1; D remains unclear. Input material: peripheral blood. This TCR derives from a woman in her thirties with COVID-19, enrolled during active disease. The CDR3 nucleotides read TGTGCCAGCATGCGGAACACTGAAGCTTTCTTT. Amino acid sequence: CASMRNTEAFF.